Shown below are 23 T cell receptor beta chains from a single sample sequenced in a study of T cells after yellow fever vaccination. TCRdb re-derived calls from the 5' RACE reads in MiXCR, one entry per CDR3 protein. The sample has about 340,000 distinct CDR3 sequences; 8.5% to 9% are singletons. Sequenced material: PBMCs, taken on the day of the first yellow fever vaccination. The origin of the receptors is a man between 18 and 29 years old who received the YFV17D yellow fever vaccine.

This clonotype was seen more than once but under ten times. The chain uses TRBV6-1 and TRBJ1-1, with 11 positions matching TRBD1. Germline V lookup: CDR1 MNHNS, CDR2 SASEGT. V gave up 6 bases and J gave up 3 bases; unmatched junction bases: 6. The CDR3 consists of 15 residues. The chain's CDR3 is CASSSPGQGDTEAFF. Here the CDR3 DNA reads TGTGCCAGCAGCAGCCCGGGACAGGGGGACACTGAAGCTTTCTTT.

This clonotype was seen many times. The gene calls are TRBV2 and TRBJ2-3; D gene ambiguous. Trimming removed 8 bases at V and 6 bases at J, with 9 bases between. Germline assignment: CDR1 SNHLY and CDR2 FYNNEI. The CDR3 has 11 residues. CDR3 bases: TGTGCCAGCGGCACGGCGGATACGCAGTATTTT. Protein product: CASGTADTQYF.

This clonotype has at least ten counts. The V and J genes are TRBV14 and TRBJ2-5; D is ambiguous. CDR3 size: 14 residues. The ends were cut back, 0 bases at V and 6 bases at J, with 11 bases in the middle. Germline CDR1 is SGHDN and CDR2 is FVKESK. CDR3 sequence: CASSQDPAVKTQYF. CDR3 sequence (DNA): TGTGCCAGCAGCCAAGATCCCGCGGTAAAGACCCAGTACTTC.

The gene calls are TRBV19 and TRBJ1-1; no reliable D call. V was clipped by 5 bases and J by 3 bases, with 13 bases between them. Per germline, CDR1 LNHDA and CDR2 SQIVND (reference sequence). The CDR3 is made up of 14 amino acids. The CDR3 sequence: CASSFSPTDTEAFF. The CDR3, as DNA: TGTGCCAGTAGTTTCTCCCCCACGGACACTGAAGCTTTCTTT.

This clonotype has only a few counts. The chain couples TRBV9 to TRBJ2-6; D is undetermined. From germline, CDR1 is SGDLS and CDR2 YYNGEE. Trimming left V 0 bases short and J 1 base short, with 5 bases between. This CDR3 has 15 amino acids. The CDR3 here is CASSVGRSGANVLTF. The CDR3 DNA is TGTGCCAGCAGCGTAGGAAGGTCTGGGGCCAACGTCCTGACTTTC.

This chain's CDR3 is CASSMTVLTYGYTF. The CDR3 DNA sequence: TGTGCCAGTAGTATGACCGTGTTGACTTATGGCTACACCTTC. The chain uses TRBV19 and TRBJ1-2, with D unresolved. The CDR3 runs 14 residues. Trimming took 3 bases from V and 5 from J, leaving 13 bases between them. Germline CDR1 reads LNHDA; CDR2 reads SQIVND (reference sequence).

This clonotype was detected ten times or more. This chain uses TRBV3-1 with TRBJ2-5, with no clear D. Germline CDR1 is LGHDT and CDR2 is YNNKEL (reference sequence). Trimming left V 1 base short and J 3 bases short, with 12 bases between. This CDR3 is built from 15 residues. The CDR3 loop reads CASSQGSRRKETQYF. As DNA, the CDR3 is TGTGCCAGCAGCCAAGGGTCTAGAAGGAAAGAGACCCAGTACTTC.

With respect to this clonotype: A single base separates this from a much larger clone, so it may be a read error. This chain links TRBV6-1 with TRBJ1-1, with D unclear. This CDR3 has 13 amino acids. Per germline, CDR1 MNHNS and CDR2 SASEGT. Trimming removed 5 bases at V and 3 bases at J, with 10 bases between. The CDR3 reads CASSPGCDTEAFF. CDR3 bases: TGTGCCAGCAGTCCTGGGTGTGACACTGAAGCTTTCTTT.

This clonotype has a handful of counts. V is TRBV9 and J is TRBJ1-4; 8 bases fit TRBD1. This CDR3 has 16 amino acids. Germline V gene sequence: CDR1 SGDLS, CDR2 YYNGEE. Germline trimming cut 2 bases from V and 7 bases from J; bases unmatched to any gene: 10. Written as DNA, the CDR3 is TGTGCCAGCAGCGTTGCACAGGGGGGCCGCTCTGAAAAACTGTTTTTT. Translating gives CASSVAQGGRSEKLFF.

This clonotype was counted between two and nine times. In DNA, the CDR3 is TGCGCCAGCAGCCAAGATCCCAGGGGGAACACTGAAGCTTTCTTT. Amino acids: CASSQDPRGNTEAFF. V is TRBV4-3 and J is TRBJ1-1; D might be TRBD1 (6 bases). V shed 0 bases and J shed 1 base, with 9 bases lying between them. The CDR3 totals 15 residues. Germline V gives CDR1 LGHNA, CDR2 YSLEER.

CDR3 DNA sequence: TGTGCCAGCAGCCAAAATAGCGGTTCGAACGCCGAGCAGTACTTC. Protein sequence: CASSQNSGSNAEQYF. The chain recombines TRBV14 with TRBJ2-7; tentatively, D is TRBD2 (6 bases). This CDR3 is 15 amino acids long. Per germline, CDR1 SGHDN and CDR2 FVKESK. V lost 2 bases and J 6 bases, leaving 17 bases between the germline ends.

The chain joins TRBV7-2 to TRBJ2-5; possibly TRBD1 or TRBD2 for D (7 bases each). The germline V gene encodes CDR1 SGHTA and CDR2 FQGNSA. The CDR3 covers 14 residues. Trimming took off 10 bases at V and 2 bases at J, with 17 bases between the two ends. CDR3 loop: CATRGGGSQETQYF. In DNA, the CDR3 is TGTGCCACCAGGGGGGGGGGGTCACAAGAGACCCAGTACTTC.

Only a few counts were recorded for this clonotype. V usage is TRBV5-1 and J usage is TRBJ2-2; D might be TRBD1 or TRBD2, each matching 5 bases. CDR3 length: 15 amino acids. Looked up from germline, CDR1 is SGHRS and CDR2 is YFSETQ. V was clipped by 2 bases and J by 6 bases, with 14 bases between them. CDR3 protein: CASSFSRERSGELFF. In nucleotides, the CDR3 is TGCGCCAGCAGCTTTTCCAGGGAGCGGTCCGGGGAGCTGTTTTTT.

This clonotype was found a few times. This rearrangement joins TRBV14 to TRBJ2-3; D not resolved. Per the germline V gene, CDR1 is SGHDN and CDR2 is FVKESK. Trimming took 0 bases from V and 6 from J, leaving 22 bases between them. CDR3 size: 18 residues. In DNA, the CDR3 is TGTGCCAGCAGCCAAGATTCACCAGAGACGTGGGTTTATGATACGCAGTATTTT. Its translation is CASSQDSPETWVYDTQYF.

This clonotype occurred a few times. The rearrangement links TRBV28 to TRBJ2-1; possibly TRBD1 or TRBD2 for D (6 bases each). In germline, CDR1 is MDHEN, CDR2 SYDVKM. This CDR3 comprises 12 residues. CDR3 sequence (DNA): TGTGCTAGTGGAGGGGGATATCATGAGCAGTTCTTC. It codes for CASGGGYHEQFF. The variable domain in full, completed from reference TRBV28 and TRBJ2-1, reads DVKVTQSSRYLVKRTGEKVFLECVQDMDHENMFWYRQDPGLGLRLIYFSYDVKMKEKGDIPEGYSVSREKKERFSLILESASTNQTSMYLCASGGGYHEQFFGPGTRLTVL.

This clonotype was counted between two and nine times. V usage is TRBV4-1 and J usage is TRBJ1-4; D remains ambiguous. In germline, CDR1 is MGHRA, CDR2 YSYEKL. Between the trimmed V and J ends, which lost 4 bases and 8 bases, there was a span of 11 bases. The CDR3 is made up of 13 amino acids. DNA for the CDR3: TGCGCCAGCAGCCGAAGAACAGCAGAAAAACTGTTTTTT. It codes for CASSRRTAEKLFF.

This clonotype was observed a few times. V and J are TRBV11-2 and TRBJ1-1, with 10 bases identical to TRBD1. The CDR3 is made up of 18 amino acids. V was pared by 5 bases and J by 2 bases, with 14 bases of the junction left unmatched. Looked up from germline, CDR1 is SGHAT and CDR2 is FQNNGV. The CDR3 DNA is TGTGCCAGCAGCCCACGACAGGGGGCCAAGATTTCTAACACTGAAGCTTTCTTT. Amino acid sequence: CASSPRQGAKISNTEAFF.

This clonotype has a count of ten or more. The rearrangement links TRBV5-1 to TRBJ1-6, with 9 bases identical to TRBD1. The trim removed 4 bases at V and 9 bases at J, leaving 8 bases unmatched. The CDR3 is 15 residues long. The germline V gene encodes CDR1 SGHRS and CDR2 YFSETQ. The CDR3 region is CASSPSGQGRSPLHF. In nucleotides, the CDR3 is TGCGCCAGCAGCCCGTCGGGACAGGGACGTTCACCCCTCCACTTT.

This clonotype has a handful of counts. One end of the junction fails to match germline, which may point to a read error. The rearrangement uses TRBV7-7 and TRBJ2-3; D ambiguous. The CDR3 is 14 residues long. Germline CDR1 reads SSHAT; CDR2 reads FNYEAQ (reference sequence). The CDR3 loop is CASSALDGADTQYF. The CDR3 coding sequence is TGTGCTAGCAGTGCCCTAGATGGTGCAGATACGCAGTATTTT.

The chain has TRBV5-1 and TRBJ2-6; D uncertain. The CDR3 covers 15 residues. Trimming removed 4 bases at V and 0 bases at J, with 8 bases between. Germline loops: CDR1 SGHRS, CDR2 YFSETQ. CDR3 sequence reads: CASSQQPSGANVLTF. The CDR3 nucleotides are TGCGCCAGCAGCCAACAGCCCTCTGGGGCCAACGTCCTGACTTTC. The full variable domain, rest sourced from reference TRBV5-1 and TRBJ2-6, is KAGVTQTPRYLIKTRGQQVTLSCSPISGHRSVSWYQQTPGQGLQFLFEYFSETQRNKGNFPGRFSGRQFSNSRSEMNVSTLELGDSALYLCASSQQPSGANVLTFGAGSRLTVL.

This clonotype appeared many times. The chain couples TRBV29-1 to TRBJ1-1; D is ambiguous. There are 12 residues in the CDR3. Trimming removed 3 bases at V and 4 bases at J, with 9 bases between. CDR1 is SQVTM and CDR2 is ANQGSEA in the germline V gene. CDR3 nucleotides: TGCAGCGTTGACTACGGGAGCACTGAAGCTTTCTTT. As protein: CSVDYGSTEAFF.

This clonotype was detected a few times. The chain is built from TRBV7-3 and TRBJ2-3; TRBD2 is a possible D gene (5 bases). Trimming took 0 bases from V and 4 from J, leaving 14 bases between them. Per germline, CDR1 SGHTA and CDR2 FQGTGA. The CDR3 has 16 residues. CDR3 residues: CASSLTGVAPADTQYF. CDR3 coding DNA: TGTGCCAGCAGCTTAACGGGAGTAGCCCCTGCAGATACGCAGTATTTT.

This clonotype was seen more than once but under ten times. This chain uses TRBV27 with TRBJ2-7; unclear D gene. Germline values: CDR1 MNHEY, CDR2 SMNVEV (reference sequence). The CDR3 extends over 10 amino acids. V lost 8 bases and J 4 bases, leaving 6 bases between the germline ends. CDR3 loop: CASGLYEQYF. CDR3 sequence (DNA): TGTGCCAGCGGCTTATACGAGCAGTACTTC.